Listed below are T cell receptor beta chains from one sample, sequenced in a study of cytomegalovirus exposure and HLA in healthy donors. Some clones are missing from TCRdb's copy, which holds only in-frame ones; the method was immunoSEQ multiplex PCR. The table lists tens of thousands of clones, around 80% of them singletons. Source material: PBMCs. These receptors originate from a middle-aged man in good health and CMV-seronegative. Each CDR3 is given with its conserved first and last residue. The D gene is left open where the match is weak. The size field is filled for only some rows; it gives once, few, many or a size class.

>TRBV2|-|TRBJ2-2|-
TGTGCCAGCAGTGAGCAAGGGGGTCCCACCGGGGAGCTGTTTTTT
CASSEQGGPTGELFF
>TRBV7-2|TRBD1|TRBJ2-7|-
TGTGCCAGCAGCTTATACAGGGGGCCCTACGAGCAGTACTTC
CASSLYRGPYEQYF
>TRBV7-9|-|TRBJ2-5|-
TGTGCCAGCAGCTTAGTTGGGGGCACGGAGACCCAGTACTTC
CASSLVGGTETQYF
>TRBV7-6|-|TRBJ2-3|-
TGTGCCAGCAGCCCATGGACTAGCACAGATACGCAGTATTTT
CASSPWTSTDTQYF
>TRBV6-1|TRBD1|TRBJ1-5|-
TGTGCCAGCAGTGAGAGCAGGGGGGCTCAGCCCCAGCATTTT
CASSESRGAQPQHF
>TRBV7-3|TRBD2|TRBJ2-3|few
TGTGCCAGCAGCTTAGGACTAGCGTCCGATACGCAGTATTTT
CASSLGLASDTQYF
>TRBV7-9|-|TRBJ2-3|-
TGTGCCAGCAGCCCCCAGGGGATAGTCGGCACAGATACGCAGTATTTT
CASSPQGIVGTDTQYF
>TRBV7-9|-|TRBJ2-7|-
TGTTCCAGCAGCTCGGTATGGTCCTACGAGCAGTACTTC
CSSSSVWSYEQYF
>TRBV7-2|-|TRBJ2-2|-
TGTGCCAGCAGCTTGCTGGGGCCGTCGAACACCGGGGAGCTGTTTTTT
CASSLLGPSNTGELFF
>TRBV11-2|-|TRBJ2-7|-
TGTGCCAGCAGCATGCGACATTCCTACGAGCAGTACTTC
CASSMRHSYEQYF
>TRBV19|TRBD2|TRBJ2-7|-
TGTGCCAGTGGTCTAGCGGGAACCTACGAGCAGTACTTC
CASGLAGTYEQYF
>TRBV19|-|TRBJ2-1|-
TGTGCCAGTAAGGGTTCGGGGAATGAGCAGTTCTTC
CASKGSGNEQFF
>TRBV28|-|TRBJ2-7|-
TGTGCCAGCTTTACACAGGGTGGATCATCCTACGAGCAGTACTTC
CASFTQGGSSYEQYF